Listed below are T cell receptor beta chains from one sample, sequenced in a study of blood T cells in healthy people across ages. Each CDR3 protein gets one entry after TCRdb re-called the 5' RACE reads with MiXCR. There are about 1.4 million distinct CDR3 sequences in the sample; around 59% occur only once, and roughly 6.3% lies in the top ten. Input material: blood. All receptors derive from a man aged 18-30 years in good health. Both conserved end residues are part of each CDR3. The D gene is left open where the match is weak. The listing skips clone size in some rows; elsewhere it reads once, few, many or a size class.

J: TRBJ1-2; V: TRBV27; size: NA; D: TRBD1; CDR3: CASSSASGQGRDGYTF; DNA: TGTGCCAGCAGTTCCGCATCCGGACAGGGGAGAGATGGCTACACCTTC
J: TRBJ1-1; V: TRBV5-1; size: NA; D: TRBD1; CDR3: CASSARGQGDTEAFF; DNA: TGCGCCAGCAGCGCCCGTGGACAGGGAGACACTGAAGCTTTCTTT
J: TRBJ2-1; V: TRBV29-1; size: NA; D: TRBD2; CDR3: CSVDGTSGGSSYNEQFF; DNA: TGCAGCGTCGACGGGACTAGCGGGGGGAGCTCCTACAATGAGCAGTTCTTC
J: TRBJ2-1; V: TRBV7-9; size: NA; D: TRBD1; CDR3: CASGETGVNYNEQFF; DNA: TGTGCCAGCGGCGAAACAGGGGTAAACTACAATGAGCAGTTCTTC
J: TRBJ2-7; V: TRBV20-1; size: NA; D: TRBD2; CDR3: CSARLAGGGHEQYF; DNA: TGCAGTGCGCGACTAGCGGGAGGCGGCCACGAGCAGTACTTC
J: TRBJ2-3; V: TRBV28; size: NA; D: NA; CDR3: CASRRLGDTQYF; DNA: TGTGCCAGCAGACGTCTAGGGGATACGCAGTATTTT
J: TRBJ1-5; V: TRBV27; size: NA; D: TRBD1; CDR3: CASSSQGQNNQPQHF; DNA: TGTGCCAGCAGCTCTCAGGGACAGAACAATCAGCCCCAGCATTTT
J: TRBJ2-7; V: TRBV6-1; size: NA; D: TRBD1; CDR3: CASSETLTGWSYEQYF; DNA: TGTGCCAGCAGTGAAACTTTGACAGGGTGGTCCTACGAGCAGTACTTC
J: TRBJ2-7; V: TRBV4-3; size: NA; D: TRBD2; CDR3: CASSQGLAGGSYEQYF; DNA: TGTGCCAGCAGCCAAGGTCTAGCGGGAGGTTCCTACGAGCAGTACTTC
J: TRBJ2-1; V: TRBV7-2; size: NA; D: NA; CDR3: CASSLDERDPHNEQFF; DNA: TGTGCCAGCAGCTTAGACGAACGGGACCCACACAATGAGCAGTTCTTC
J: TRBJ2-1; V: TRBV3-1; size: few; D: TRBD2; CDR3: CASMREGRNEQFF; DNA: TGTGCCAGCATGCGGGAGGGCCGCAATGAGCAGTTCTTC
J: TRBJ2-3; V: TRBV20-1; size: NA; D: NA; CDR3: CSARDYPEADTDTQYF; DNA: TGCAGTGCTAGAGATTATCCCGAGGCGGACACAGATACGCAGTATTTT
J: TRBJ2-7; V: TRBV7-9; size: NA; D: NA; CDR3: CASWDKIDNEQYF; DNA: TGTGCCAGCTGGGACAAGATAGACAATGAGCAGTACTTC
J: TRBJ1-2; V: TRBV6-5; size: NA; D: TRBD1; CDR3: CASSSYRDRGFIYYGYTF; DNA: TGTGCCAGCAGTTCTTACCGGGACAGGGGGTTTATTTACTATGGCTACACCTTC
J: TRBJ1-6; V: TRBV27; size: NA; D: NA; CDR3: CASSFSRDSNSPLHF; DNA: TGTGCCAGCAGTTTTAGCCGGGACTCTAATTCACCCCTCCACTTT
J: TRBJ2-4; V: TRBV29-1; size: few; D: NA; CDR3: CSVERDALGIQYF; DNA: TGCAGCGTTGAGCGGGATGCCTTGGGCATTCAGTACTTC
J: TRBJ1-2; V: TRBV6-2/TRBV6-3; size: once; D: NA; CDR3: CASNYRAQYYGYTF; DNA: TGTGCCAGCAATTACAGGGCTCAGTACTATGGCTACACCTTC
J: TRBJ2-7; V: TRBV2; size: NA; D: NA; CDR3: CASIEGAGTSYEQYF; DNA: TGTGCCAGCATAGAGGGGGCAGGGACTTCCTACGAGCAGTACTTC
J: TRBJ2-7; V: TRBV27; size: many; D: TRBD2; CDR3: CASSLGTSGYEQYF; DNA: TGTGCCAGCAGTTTGGGGACTAGCGGCTACGAGCAGTACTTC
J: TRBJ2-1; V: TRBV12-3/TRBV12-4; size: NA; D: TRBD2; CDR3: CASSPGGERRFF; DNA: TGTGCCAGCAGCCCCGGGGGGGAGCGGCGGTTCTTC
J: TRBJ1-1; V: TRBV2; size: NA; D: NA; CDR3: CASSDVGVDMNTEAFF; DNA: TGTGCCAGCAGTGACGTCGGGGTCGATATGAACACTGAAGCTTTCTTT
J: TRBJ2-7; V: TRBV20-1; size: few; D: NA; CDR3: CSARPRSSYEQYF; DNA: TGCAGTGCTAGACCTCGGAGCTCCTACGAGCAGTACTTC
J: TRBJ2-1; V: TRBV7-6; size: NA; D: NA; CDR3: CASSQDSTSYNEQFF; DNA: TGTGCCAGCAGCCAGGACAGTACTTCTTACAATGAGCAGTTCTTC
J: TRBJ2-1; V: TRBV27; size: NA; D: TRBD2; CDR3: CASSFPGTSGIEQFF; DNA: TGTGCCAGCAGTTTCCCCGGGACTAGCGGGATTGAGCAGTTCTTC
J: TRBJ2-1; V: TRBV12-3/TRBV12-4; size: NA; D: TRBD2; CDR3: CASSLGGRAGKEQFF; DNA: TGTGCCAGCAGTTTGGGCGGGAGGGCCGGTAAGGAGCAGTTCTTC